Listed below are T cell receptor beta chains from one sample, sequenced in a study of T cells after yellow fever vaccination. TCRdb fed the 5' RACE reads into MiXCR, producing one record per CDR3 protein. Among about 73,000 distinct CDR3 sequences, roughly 7.4% were seen once, and the ten largest hold 41%. Sample: CD8+ T cells sorted from PBMCs, taken on the day of the yellow fever booster vaccination. The receptors here all came from a man younger than 40 who received the YFV17D yellow fever vaccine. CDR3s include the opening cysteine and the closing phenylalanine or tryptophan. Fields, in order: clone size, D gene, V gene, J gene, CDR3 DNA, CDR3 protein. D genes are given only for firm matches. A clone size is listed for some rows: how often the clone was seen (once, few, many), or a class if it is expanded.

clone size: .; D gene: .; V gene: TRBV7-9; J gene: TRBJ2-2; CDR3 DNA: TGTGCCAGCAGCTTAGTGATGGGGACCGGGGAGCTGTTTTTT; CDR3 protein: CASSLVMGTGELFF
clone size: few; D gene: .; V gene: TRBV2; J gene: TRBJ2-5; CDR3 DNA: TGTGCCAGCAGTTGGGGTCAACTCGAGGAGACCCAGTACTTC; CDR3 protein: CASSWGQLEETQYF
clone size: few; D gene: .; V gene: TRBV18; J gene: TRBJ2-5; CDR3 DNA: TGTGCCAGCTCACTGCAGGGATTTCGGGTAGAGACCCAGTACTTC; CDR3 protein: CASSLQGFRVETQYF
clone size: .; D gene: TRBD1; V gene: TRBV30; J gene: TRBJ2-7; CDR3 DNA: TGTGCCTGGATGGGGGACAGGGGGCTATCCTACGAGCAGTACTTC; CDR3 protein: CAWMGDRGLSYEQYF
clone size: few; D gene: .; V gene: TRBV27; J gene: TRBJ2-2; CDR3 DNA: TGTGCCAGCAGTTGGGACCGGACCGGGGAGCTGTTTTTT; CDR3 protein: CASSWDRTGELFF
clone size: few; D gene: .; V gene: TRBV14; J gene: TRBJ2-5; CDR3 DNA: TGTGCCAGCAGCCCCCATCCTCTTAGCGTCCAAGAGACCCAGTACTTC; CDR3 protein: CASSPHPLSVQETQYF
clone size: few; D gene: .; V gene: TRBV12-3/TRBV12-4; J gene: TRBJ2-5; CDR3 DNA: TGTGCCAGCAGTCGAGGAGGTTCGAATCAAGAGACCCAGTACTTC; CDR3 protein: CASSRGGSNQETQYF
clone size: few; D gene: .; V gene: TRBV7-9; J gene: TRBJ2-7; CDR3 DNA: TGTGCCAGCAGTACTACTCGTGACGAGCAGTACTTC; CDR3 protein: CASSTTRDEQYF
clone size: .; D gene: TRBD1; V gene: TRBV6-1; J gene: TRBJ2-7; CDR3 DNA: TGTGCCAGCAGCGCGGACAGGGTTCTTTCCGAGCAGTACTTC; CDR3 protein: CASSADRVLSEQYF
clone size: few; D gene: .; V gene: TRBV4-3; J gene: TRBJ2-7; CDR3 DNA: TGCGCCAGCAGCCAAGTAATGGCAGACAGCTCCTACGAGCAGTACTTC; CDR3 protein: CASSQVMADSSYEQYF
clone size: few; D gene: .; V gene: TRBV7-6; J gene: TRBJ2-7; CDR3 DNA: TGTGCCAGCAGCTCCGACATCTCCTACGAGCAGTACTTC; CDR3 protein: CASSSDISYEQYF
clone size: .; D gene: .; V gene: TRBV6-6; J gene: TRBJ1-1; CDR3 DNA: TGTGCCAGCAGGGAAATAAAGGGGGACGGGGCTTTCTTT; CDR3 protein: CASREIKGDGAFF
clone size: .; D gene: TRBD2; V gene: TRBV13; J gene: TRBJ2-1; CDR3 DNA: TGTGCCAGCAGCTGGGGACTAGCGGGAGTCGTAAATGAGCAGTTCTTC; CDR3 protein: CASSWGLAGVVNEQFF
clone size: .; D gene: TRBD1; V gene: TRBV6-6; J gene: TRBJ1-1; CDR3 DNA: TGTGCCAGCAGTTATGCTCTTGGGACAGGGGAGTTGAACACTGAAGCTTTCTTT; CDR3 protein: CASSYALGTGELNTEAFF
clone size: few; D gene: .; V gene: TRBV6-5; J gene: TRBJ2-5; CDR3 DNA: TGTGCCAGCAGTTCCAAGGGGCCAGGGCTGGTGTTTTACCAAGAGACCCAGTACTTC; CDR3 protein: CASSSKGPGLVFYQETQYF
clone size: many; D gene: TRBD2; V gene: TRBV28; J gene: TRBJ2-1; CDR3 DNA: TGTGCCAGCAGTCTCTTAGCGGGAGTTGAGGATGAGCAGTTCTTC; CDR3 protein: CASSLLAGVEDEQFF